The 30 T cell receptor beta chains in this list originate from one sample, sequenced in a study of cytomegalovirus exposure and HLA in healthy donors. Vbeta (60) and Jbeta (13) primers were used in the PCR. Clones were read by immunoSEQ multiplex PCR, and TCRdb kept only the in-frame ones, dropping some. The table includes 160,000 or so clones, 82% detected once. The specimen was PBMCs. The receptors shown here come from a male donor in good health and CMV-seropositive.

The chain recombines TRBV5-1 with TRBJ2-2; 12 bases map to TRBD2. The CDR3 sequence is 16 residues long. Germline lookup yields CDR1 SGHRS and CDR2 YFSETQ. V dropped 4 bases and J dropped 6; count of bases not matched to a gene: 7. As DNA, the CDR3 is TGCGCCAGCAGCCCCCGACTAGCGGGAGTCTCCGGGGAGCTGTTTTTT. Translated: CASSPRLAGVSGELFF.

DNA of the CDR3: TGTGCCAGCAGTTTACTCTCAGCGGGACTATCAGCAGATACGCAGTATTTT. Protein: CASSLLSAGLSADTQYF. V is TRBV28 and J is TRBJ2-3; TRBD2 matches 7 bases. The CDR3 sequence is 17 residues long. Germline V lookup: CDR1 MDHEN, CDR2 SYDVKM. With 2 bases clipped from V and 4 bases from J, the junction kept 12 bases outside the gene matches.

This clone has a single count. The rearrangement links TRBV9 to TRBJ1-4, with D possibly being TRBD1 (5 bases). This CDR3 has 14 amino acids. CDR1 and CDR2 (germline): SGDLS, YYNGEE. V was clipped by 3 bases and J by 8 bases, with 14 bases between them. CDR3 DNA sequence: TGTGCCAGCAGCGCTGGGACGGCGGGGGAAAAACTGTTTTTT. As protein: CASSAGTAGEKLFF. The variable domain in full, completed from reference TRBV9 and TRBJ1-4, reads DSGVTQTPKHLITATGQRVTLRCSPRSGDLSVYWYQQSLDQGLQFLIQYYNGEERAKGNILERFSAQQFPDLHSELNLSSLELGDSALYFCASSAGTAGEKLFFGSGTQLSVL.

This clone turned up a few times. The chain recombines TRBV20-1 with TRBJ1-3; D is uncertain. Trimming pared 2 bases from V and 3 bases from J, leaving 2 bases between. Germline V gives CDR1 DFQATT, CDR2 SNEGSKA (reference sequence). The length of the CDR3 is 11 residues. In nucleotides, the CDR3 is TGCAGTGCTAGATATGGAAACACCATATATTTT. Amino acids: CSARYGNTIYF.

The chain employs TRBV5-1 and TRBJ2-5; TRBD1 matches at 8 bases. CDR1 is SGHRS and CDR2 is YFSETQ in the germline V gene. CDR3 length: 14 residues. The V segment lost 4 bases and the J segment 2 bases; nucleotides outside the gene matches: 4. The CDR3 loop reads CASSKGQVQETQYF. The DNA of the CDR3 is TGCGCCAGCAGCAAGGGACAGGTTCAAGAGACCCAGTACTTC.

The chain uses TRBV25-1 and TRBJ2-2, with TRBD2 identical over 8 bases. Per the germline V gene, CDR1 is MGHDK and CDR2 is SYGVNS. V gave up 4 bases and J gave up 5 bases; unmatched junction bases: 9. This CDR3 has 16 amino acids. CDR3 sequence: CASSAAGTSFTGELFF. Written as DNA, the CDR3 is TGTGCCAGCAGTGCCGCCGGGACTAGTTTTACCGGGGAGCTGTTTTTT. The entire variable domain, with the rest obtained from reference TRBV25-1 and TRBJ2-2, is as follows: EADIYQTPRYLVIGTGKKITLECSQTMGHDKMYWYQQDPGMELHLIHYSYGVNSTEKGDLSSESTVSRIRTEHFPLTLESARPSHTSQYLCASSAAGTSFTGELFFGEGSRLTVL.

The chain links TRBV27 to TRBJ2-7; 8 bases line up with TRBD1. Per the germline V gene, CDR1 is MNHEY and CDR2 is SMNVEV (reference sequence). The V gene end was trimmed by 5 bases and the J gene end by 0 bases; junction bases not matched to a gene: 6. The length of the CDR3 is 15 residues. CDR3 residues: CASSRRDRISYEQYF. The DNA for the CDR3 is TGTGCCAGCAGTCGGAGGGACAGGATCTCCTACGAGCAGTACTTC.

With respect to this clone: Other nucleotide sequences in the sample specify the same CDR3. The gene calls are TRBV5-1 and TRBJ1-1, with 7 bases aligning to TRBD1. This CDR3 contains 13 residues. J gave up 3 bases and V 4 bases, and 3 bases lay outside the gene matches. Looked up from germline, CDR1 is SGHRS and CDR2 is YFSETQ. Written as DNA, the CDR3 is TGCGCCAGCAGCCGACAGGGAGACACTGAAGCTTTCTTT. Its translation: CASSRQGDTEAFF.

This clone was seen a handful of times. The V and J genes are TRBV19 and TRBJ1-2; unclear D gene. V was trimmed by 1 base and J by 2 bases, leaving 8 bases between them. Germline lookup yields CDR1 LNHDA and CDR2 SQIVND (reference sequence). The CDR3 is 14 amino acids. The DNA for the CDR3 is TGTGCCAGTAGTATAGGGCCAGCGAACTATGGCTACACCTTC. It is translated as CASSIGPANYGYTF.

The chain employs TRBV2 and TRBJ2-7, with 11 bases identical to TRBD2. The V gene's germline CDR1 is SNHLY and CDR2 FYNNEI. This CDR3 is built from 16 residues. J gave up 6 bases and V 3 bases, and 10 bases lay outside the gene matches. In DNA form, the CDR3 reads TGTGCCAGCAGTGAGACTAGCGGGGTCCACGGGGGCGAGCAGTACTTC. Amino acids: CASSETSGVHGGEQYF.

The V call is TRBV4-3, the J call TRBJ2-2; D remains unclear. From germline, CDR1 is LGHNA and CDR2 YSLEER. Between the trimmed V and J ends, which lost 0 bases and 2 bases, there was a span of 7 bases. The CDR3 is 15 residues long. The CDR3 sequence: CASSQEAANTGELFF. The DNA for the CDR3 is TGCGCCAGCAGCCAAGAGGCGGCCAACACCGGGGAGCTGTTTTTT.

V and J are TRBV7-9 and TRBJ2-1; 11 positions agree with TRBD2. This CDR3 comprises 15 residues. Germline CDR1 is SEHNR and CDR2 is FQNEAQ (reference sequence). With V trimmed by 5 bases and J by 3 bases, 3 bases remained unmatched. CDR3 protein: CASSALAGDYNEQFF. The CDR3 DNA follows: TGTGCCAGCAGCGCACTAGCGGGGGACTACAATGAGCAGTTCTTC.

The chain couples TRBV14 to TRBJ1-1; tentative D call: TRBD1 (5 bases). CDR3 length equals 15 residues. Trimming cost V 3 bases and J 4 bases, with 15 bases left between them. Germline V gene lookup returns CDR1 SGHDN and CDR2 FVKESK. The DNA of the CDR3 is TGTGCCAGCAGCCACAGCGGGATCGGGGGCACTGAAGCTTTCTTT. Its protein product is CASSHSGIGGTEAFF.

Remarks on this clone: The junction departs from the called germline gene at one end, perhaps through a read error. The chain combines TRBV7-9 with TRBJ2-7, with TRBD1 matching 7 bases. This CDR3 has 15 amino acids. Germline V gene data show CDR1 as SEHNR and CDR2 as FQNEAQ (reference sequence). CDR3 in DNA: TGTTCCAGCAGCTTAGCCTTGACAGGGCCCCACGAGCAGTACTTC. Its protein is CSSSLALTGPHEQYF.

Here the CDR3 reads CASSPYRGLGETQYF. In nucleotides, the CDR3 is TGTGCCAGCTCACCATACAGGGGTCTTGGAGAGACCCAGTACTTC. The V and J genes are TRBV18 and TRBJ2-5; TRBD1 matches at 7 bases. The CDR3 is 15 residues long. The germline V gene encodes CDR1 KGHSH and CDR2 LQKENI. With V trimmed by 2 bases and J by 4 bases, 7 bases remained unmatched.

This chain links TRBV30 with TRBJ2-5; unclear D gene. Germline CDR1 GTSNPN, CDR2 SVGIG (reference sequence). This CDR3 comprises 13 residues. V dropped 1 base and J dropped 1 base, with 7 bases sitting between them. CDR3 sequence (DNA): TGTGCCTGGAGTGGTGTCAGCCAAGAGACCCAGTACTTC. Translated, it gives CAWSGVSQETQYF.

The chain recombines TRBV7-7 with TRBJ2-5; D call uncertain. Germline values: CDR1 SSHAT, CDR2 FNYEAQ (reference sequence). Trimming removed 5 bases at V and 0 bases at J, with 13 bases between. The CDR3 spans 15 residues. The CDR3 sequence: CASSLDWRNQETQYF. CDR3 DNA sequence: TGTGCCAGCAGCCTTGACTGGCGGAACCAAGAGACCCAGTACTTC.

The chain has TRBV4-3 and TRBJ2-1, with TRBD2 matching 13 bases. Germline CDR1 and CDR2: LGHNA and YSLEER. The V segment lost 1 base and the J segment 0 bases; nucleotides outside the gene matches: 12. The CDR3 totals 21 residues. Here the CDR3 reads CASSQAVTGLAGSSSYNEQFF. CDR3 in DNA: TGCGCCAGCAGCCAAGCTGTAACGGGACTAGCGGGGTCTAGCTCCTACAATGAGCAGTTCTTC.

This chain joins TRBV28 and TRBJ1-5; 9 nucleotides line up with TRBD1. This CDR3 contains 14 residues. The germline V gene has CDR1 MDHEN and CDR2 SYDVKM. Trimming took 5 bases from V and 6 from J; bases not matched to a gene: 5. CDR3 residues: CASSIGTGSQPQHF. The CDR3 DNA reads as TGTGCCAGCAGTATAGGGACAGGGAGTCAGCCCCAGCATTTT.

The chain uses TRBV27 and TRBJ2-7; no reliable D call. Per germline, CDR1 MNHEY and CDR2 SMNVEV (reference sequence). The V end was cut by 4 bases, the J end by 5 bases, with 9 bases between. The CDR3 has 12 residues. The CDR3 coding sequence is TGTGCCAGCAGTTCCCTACGTCACGAGCAGTACTTC. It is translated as CASSSLRHEQYF.

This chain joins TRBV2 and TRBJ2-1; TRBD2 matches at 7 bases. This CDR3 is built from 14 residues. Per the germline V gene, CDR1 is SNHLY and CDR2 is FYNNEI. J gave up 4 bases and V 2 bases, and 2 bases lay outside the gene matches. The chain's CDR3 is CASSELGGYNEQFF. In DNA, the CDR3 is TGTGCCAGCAGTGAACTGGGGGGGTACAATGAGCAGTTCTTC.

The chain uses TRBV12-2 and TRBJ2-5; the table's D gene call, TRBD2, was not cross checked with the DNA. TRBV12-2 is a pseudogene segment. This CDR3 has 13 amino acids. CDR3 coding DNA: TGTGCAAGTCGCTTATTACCCCGGGGGACCCAGTACTTC. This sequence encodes CASRLLPRGTQYF.

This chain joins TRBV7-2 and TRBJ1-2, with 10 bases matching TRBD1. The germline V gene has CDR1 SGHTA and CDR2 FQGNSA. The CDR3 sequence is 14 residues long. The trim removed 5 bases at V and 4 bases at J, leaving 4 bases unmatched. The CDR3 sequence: CASSVGQGVYGYTF. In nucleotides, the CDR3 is TGTGCCAGCAGCGTCGGACAGGGGGTCTATGGCTACACCTTC.

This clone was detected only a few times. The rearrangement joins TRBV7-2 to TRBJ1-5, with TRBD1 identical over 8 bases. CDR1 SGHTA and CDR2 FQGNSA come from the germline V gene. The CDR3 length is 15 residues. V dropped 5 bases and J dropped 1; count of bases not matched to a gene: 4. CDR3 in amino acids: CASSTRQGSNQPQHF. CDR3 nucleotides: TGTGCCAGCAGCACCCGACAGGGGAGCAATCAGCCCCAGCATTTT.

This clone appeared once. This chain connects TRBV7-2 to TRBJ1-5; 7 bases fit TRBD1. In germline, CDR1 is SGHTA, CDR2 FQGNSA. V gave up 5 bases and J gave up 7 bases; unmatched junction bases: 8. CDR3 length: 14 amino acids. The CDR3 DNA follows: TGTGCCAGCAGCCCCGACAGGGTTGAGCAGCCCCAGCATTTT. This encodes CASSPDRVEQPQHF.

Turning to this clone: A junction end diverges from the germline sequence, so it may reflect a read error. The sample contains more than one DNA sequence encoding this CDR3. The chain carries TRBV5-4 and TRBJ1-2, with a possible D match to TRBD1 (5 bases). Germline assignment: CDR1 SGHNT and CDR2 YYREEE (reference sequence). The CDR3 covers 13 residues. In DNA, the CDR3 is TGCGCCAGCAGTTTACAGGAGAACTATGGCTACACCTTC. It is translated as CASSLQENYGYTF.

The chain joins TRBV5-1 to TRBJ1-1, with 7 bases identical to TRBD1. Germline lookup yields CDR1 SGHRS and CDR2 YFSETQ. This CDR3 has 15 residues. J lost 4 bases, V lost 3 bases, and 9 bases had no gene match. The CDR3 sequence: CASSWTGGVPTEAFF. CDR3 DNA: TGCGCCAGCAGCTGGACAGGTGGGGTGCCCACTGAAGCTTTCTTT.

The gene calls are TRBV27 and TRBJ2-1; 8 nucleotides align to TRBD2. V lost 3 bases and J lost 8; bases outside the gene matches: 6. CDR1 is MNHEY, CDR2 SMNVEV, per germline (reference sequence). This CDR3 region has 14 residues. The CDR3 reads CASSFQRESYEQFF. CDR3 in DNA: TGTGCCAGCAGTTTTCAGCGGGAGAGCTATGAGCAGTTCTTC.

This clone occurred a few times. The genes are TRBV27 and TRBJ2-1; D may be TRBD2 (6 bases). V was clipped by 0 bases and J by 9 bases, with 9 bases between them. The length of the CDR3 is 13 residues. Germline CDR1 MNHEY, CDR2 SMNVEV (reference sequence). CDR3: CASSLSRRGEQFF. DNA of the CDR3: TGTGCCAGCAGTTTATCTAGGAGGGGTGAGCAGTTCTTC.

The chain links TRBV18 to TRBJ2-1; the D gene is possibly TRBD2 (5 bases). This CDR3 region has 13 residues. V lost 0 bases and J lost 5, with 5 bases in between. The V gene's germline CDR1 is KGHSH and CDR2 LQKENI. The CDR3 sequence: CASSPPSDNEQFF. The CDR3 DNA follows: TGTGCCAGCTCACCACCTAGCGACAATGAGCAGTTCTTC.